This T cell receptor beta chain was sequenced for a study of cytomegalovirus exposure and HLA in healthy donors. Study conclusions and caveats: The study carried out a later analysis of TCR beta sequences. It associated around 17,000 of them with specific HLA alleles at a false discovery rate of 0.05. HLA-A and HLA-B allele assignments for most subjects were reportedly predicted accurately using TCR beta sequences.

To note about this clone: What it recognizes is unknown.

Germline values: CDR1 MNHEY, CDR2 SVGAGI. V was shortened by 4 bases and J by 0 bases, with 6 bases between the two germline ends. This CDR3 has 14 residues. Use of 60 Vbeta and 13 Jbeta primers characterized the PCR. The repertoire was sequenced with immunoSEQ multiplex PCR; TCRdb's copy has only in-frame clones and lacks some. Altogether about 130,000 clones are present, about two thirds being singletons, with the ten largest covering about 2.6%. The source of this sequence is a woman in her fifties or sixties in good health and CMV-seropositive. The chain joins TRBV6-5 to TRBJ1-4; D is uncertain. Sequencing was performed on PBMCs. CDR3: CASSLLATNEKLFF. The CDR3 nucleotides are TGTGCCAGCAGTTTGCTAGCAACTAATGAAAAACTGTTTTTT.